Listed below are T cell receptor beta chains from one sample, sequenced in a study of cytomegalovirus exposure and HLA in healthy donors. Sequencing was performed with immunoSEQ multiplex PCR; in TCRdb, only in-frame clones are kept and a portion is missing. The sample carries some 320,000 clones, around 90% recorded once. The sequenced sample consisted of PBMCs. The receptors shown here come from a woman aged 25 to 39 in good health and CMV-seropositive. Both conserved end residues are part of each CDR3. D genes are given only for firm matches. Where a row states a size, it is once, few, many or the class of an expanded clone; other rows omit it.

size	V	J	D	DNA	CDR3
-	TRBV5-4	TRBJ2-1	TRBD2	TGTGCCAGCAGCGTGGGACTAGCGGCTGAGCAGTTCTTC	CASSVGLAAEQFF
-	TRBV11-2	TRBJ2-7	TRBD2	TGTGCCAGCAGCTTCGGGACTAGCGGAACCTACGAGCAGTACTTC	CASSFGTSGTYEQYF
-	TRBV6-5	TRBJ2-2	-	TGTGCCAGCAGTTACCTTCAGGGAACCGGGGAGCTGTTTTTT	CASSYLQGTGELFF
-	TRBV12-5	TRBJ2-5	-	TGTGCTAGTGGTTGGGGGTCGAATAGCCAAGAGACCCAGTACTTC	CASGWGSNSQETQYF
few	TRBV7-3	TRBJ2-2	-	TGTGCCAGCAGCAGAGACGGGACGGTCAGTGGCGGGGAGCTGTTTTTT	CASSRDGTVSGGELFF
-	TRBV19	TRBJ1-2	TRBD1	TGTGCCAGTAGTATTTATGGGACAGGCAAAAACTATGGCTACACCTTC	CASSIYGTGKNYGYTF
once	TRBV7-9	TRBJ2-7	-	TGTGCCAGCAGCCCCTCTTCCTACGAGCAGTACTTC	CASSPSSYEQYF
-	TRBV7-3	TRBJ2-3	TRBD2	TGTGCCAGCAGCTTTCGGACTAGCGGGGGCACAGATACGCAGTATTTT	CASSFRTSGGTDTQYF
-	TRBV4-3	TRBJ1-4	-	TGCGCCAGCAGCCAAATGACAGGAGGGCTAAGCACTAATGAAAAACTGTTTTTT	CASSQMTGGLSTNEKLFF
few	TRBV29-1	TRBJ1-1	-	TGCAGCGTTGAACTAACGAGGGTAGAAGCTTTCTTT	CSVELTRVEAFF
-	TRBV9	TRBJ2-2	-	TGTGCCAGCAGCGTAGCGGTAACCCCGAACACCGGGGAGCTGTTTTTT	CASSVAVTPNTGELFF
once	TRBV5-1	TRBJ2-5	TRBD1	TGCGCCAGCAGCAGGAACAAGGGGGCGGCGGGAGAGACCCAGTACTTC	CASSRNKGAAGETQYF
-	TRBV7-3	TRBJ1-1	-	TGTGCCAGCAGCTTAATAGGAAGGGGTCCTGGCACTGAAGCTTTCTTT	CASSLIGRGPGTEAFF
-	TRBV5-1	TRBJ1-1	-	TGCGCCAGCAGCTTCCGGGCTAACACTGAAGCTTTCTTT	CASSFRANTEAFF
-	TRBV28	TRBJ1-2	TRBD1	TGTGCCGCTGACAAGGGGGCTTGGGATGGCTACACCTTC	CAADKGAWDGYTF
-	TRBV6-1	TRBJ2-1	TRBD2	TGTGCCAGCACAATTAGCGGGAGCCATGAGCAGTTCTTC	CASTISGSHEQFF
-	TRBV7-9	TRBJ1-4	TRBD1	TGTGCCAGCAGCAGACGACAGGGGGCAGTGGAAAAACTGTTTTTT	CASSRRQGAVEKLFF
once	TRBV7-3	TRBJ1-1	TRBD1	TGTGCCAGCAGCGTGACAGGGAAGATCACTGAAGCTTTCTTT	CASSVTGKITEAFF
-	TRBV6-4	TRBJ2-7	-	TGTGCCAGCAGTGACTCAGGGGGGTTTTACGAGCAGTACTTC	CASSDSGGFYEQYF
few	TRBV4-3	TRBJ2-7	-	TGCGCCAGCAGCCAAGATCTCCCCTACGAGCAGTACTTC	CASSQDLPYEQYF
-	TRBV5-1	TRBJ2-7	TRBD2	TGCGCCAGCAGCTACACCGGGACTAGCGAGACCTACGAGCAGTACTTC	CASSYTGTSETYEQYF
-	TRBV9	TRBJ1-5	TRBD1	TGTGCCAGCAGCGCGGGAGGGGGCCGTCAGCCCCAGCATTTT	CASSAGGGRQPQHF
-	TRBV5-4	TRBJ2-3	TRBD2	TGTGCCAGCAGCCCTTTAGCGGGGGGTGTGGATACGCAGTATTTT	CASSPLAGGVDTQYF
-	TRBV5-4	TRBJ1-1	TRBD1	TGTGCCAGCAGCCTACACCGGGACAGGGGGCGCATGAACACTGAAGCTTTCTTT	CASSLHRDRGRMNTEAFF
-	TRBV2	TRBJ2-6	-	TGTGCCAGCTGCCCGGTGGACTCTGGGGCCAACGTCCTGACTTTC	CASCPVDSGANVLTF
-	TRBV6-1	TRBJ1-6	-	TGTGCCAGCAGTGAAGCCAACAGGCATAATTCACCCCTCCACTTT	CASSEANRHNSPLHF
-	TRBV7-8	TRBJ2-5	-	TGTGCCAGCAGCTTAGCAGAAGAGACCCAGTACTTC	CASSLAEETQYF
-	TRBV4-1	TRBJ1-2	-	TGCGCCAGCAGCCAAGCAGGGGTCGGCGGCTACACCTTC	CASSQAGVGGYTF
-	TRBV13	TRBJ1-2	TRBD1	TGTGCCAGCGTTATAACAGGGGTGGACTATGGCTACACCTTC	CASVITGVDYGYTF
-	TRBV7-6	TRBJ2-7	-	TGTGCCAGCAGTCGGGACGCGGGCTCCTACGAGCAGTACTTC	CASSRDAGSYEQYF
-	TRBV4-3	TRBJ1-4	-	TGCGCCAGCAGCCCTGACACCGATAATGAAAAACTGTTTTTT	CASSPDTDNEKLFF
-	TRBV19	TRBJ2-2	TRBD1	TGTGCCAGTAGTAGAGGACAGGGTGGCCCCGGGGAGCTGTTTTTT	CASSRGQGGPGELFF
-	TRBV6-1	TRBJ1-5	TRBD1	TGTGCCAGCAGTGAATTTAGGGACAGGGTCAATCAGCCCCAGCATTTT	CASSEFRDRVNQPQHF
-	TRBV19	TRBJ2-7	-	TGTGCCAGTTCTGAATCGGGTAACGGCATCAGTTACGAGCAGTACTTC	CASSESGNGISYEQYF
-	TRBV14	TRBJ1-4	-	TGTGCCAGCAGCCAGTTACAGGGAACTAATGAAAAACTGTTTTTT	CASSQLQGTNEKLFF
-	TRBV28	TRBJ2-1	-	TGTGCCAGCAGTTTTTGGGTGGATGAGCAGTTCTTC	CASSFWVDEQFF
-	TRBV29-1	TRBJ1-2	-	TGCAGCGTTCGCCCGGGGGCGGATTATGGCTACACCTTC	CSVRPGADYGYTF
-	TRBV7-6	TRBJ2-1	-	TGTGCCAGCAGCTTTGCGGGCCCTACCGTCCCCAATGAGCAGTTCTTC	CASSFAGPTVPNEQFF
-	TRBV5-6	TRBJ2-5	-	TGTGCCAGCAGCTTAAGCGGACAGAAAGAGACCCAGTACTTC	CASSLSGQKETQYF
-	TRBV6-6	TRBJ1-3	-	TGTGCCAGCAGTTATGGAAACACCATATATTTT	CASSYGNTIYF
-	TRBV19	TRBJ2-7	TRBD2	TGTGCCAGTAGTCCCGGGGCTAGCGGGGTTAGCTCCTACGAGCAGTACTTC	CASSPGASGVSSYEQYF
-	TRBV19	TRBJ2-1	-	TGTGCCAGTAGTATAGTTTTGTACAATGAGCAGTTCTTC	CASSIVLYNEQFF
-	TRBV4-1	TRBJ1-6	TRBD1	TGCGCCAGCAGCCAACGGGACAGGCCCCCCGGGCATTCACCCCTCCACTTT	CASSQRDRPPGHSPLHF
-	TRBV6-1	TRBJ2-1	-	TGTGCCAGCAGTGACCCGACGGAGTATGTATACAATGAGCAGTTCTTC	CASSDPTEYVYNEQFF
-	TRBV30	TRBJ2-1	TRBD2	TGTGCCTGGAGTCGAACTAGCGGGGGCTACAATGAGCAGTTCTTC	CAWSRTSGGYNEQFF
once	TRBV28	TRBJ2-5	-	TGTGCCAGCAGTTTATGGAGGGTGGAGACCCAGTACTTC	CASSLWRVETQYF
-	TRBV28	TRBJ1-2	TRBD1	TGTGCCAGCAAAACAGGGGGCGCCAACTATGGCTACACCTTC	CASKTGGANYGYTF
-	TRBV27	TRBJ2-7	-	TGTGCCAGCAGTTTAAAGGGGAACGAGCAGTACTTC	CASSLKGNEQYF
-	TRBV5-1	TRBJ2-7	TRBD2	TGCGCCAGCAGCTATGTAGCGGGAGGAAAGAACGAGCAGTACTTC	CASSYVAGGKNEQYF
-	TRBV27	TRBJ2-3	TRBD1	TGTGCCAGCAGTTTCCGCCCCAACAGGGGGCTCCCAGATACGCAGTATTTT	CASSFRPNRGLPDTQYF
-	TRBV28	TRBJ2-7	TRBD1	TGTGCCAGCAGCCTTGGACAGGGGGCAGGCGAGCAGTACTTC	CASSLGQGAGEQYF
-	TRBV6-6	TRBJ2-7	-	TGTGCCAGCAGAGCGGGTACTGGATACGAGCAGTACTTC	CASRAGTGYEQYF
-	TRBV28	TRBJ1-4	-	TGTGCCAGCAGTTTGGTAGGGGGAAAACTGTTTTTT	CASSLVGGKLFF
few	TRBV5-1	TRBJ1-3	-	TGCGCCAGCAGCTTGGAGGTAGCAGCTACTGGAAACACCATATATTTT	CASSLEVAATGNTIYF
-	TRBV28	TRBJ2-5	-	TGTGCCACGTGCCCAGGGCGGCAAGAGACCCAGTACTTC	CATCPGRQETQYF
-	TRBV6-5	TRBJ2-3	-	TGTGCCAGCATGACCCTAGTCACAGATACGCAGTATTTT	CASMTLVTDTQYF
few	TRBV28	TRBJ2-4	-	TGTGCCAGCAGTCCTTATGGGGGGTCGGACTTAGCCAAAAACATTCAGTACTTC	CASSPYGGSDLAKNIQYF